Here is one T cell receptor (beta chain) with its context. Its cognate antigen has yet to be identified. There are no base qualities to consult, and no much larger clone falls within one base. This entry is derived from a study of blood T cell repertoires in COVID-19 (dated by TCRdb to between 2020 and 2021). Context from the whole study: Samples covering the acute and convalescent phases of COVID-19 were provided by collaborators in the United States, Italy and Spain. The material from the prospective study consisted of cDNA or gDNA derived from T cells, B-cell-depleted T cells, or PBMCs. Where available, HLA class I and class II types were obtained from metadata supplied by the sample provider rather than from assay-based typing. The samples were drawn from the first 160 participants of the ongoing ImmuneRACE study and from more than 1,000 subjects provided by 6 global collaborators. Sample metadata almost always included a de-identified subject ID, COVID-19 status, age in years and sex. Deeply sampled blood TCRbeta repertoires from subjects exposed to, actively infected with, or recovered from COVID-19 were included in the dataset. The repertoires were released in a freely available public database intended as a resource for research on the immune response to SARS-CoV-2.

Germline trimming amounts to 3 bases on V and 3 bases on J, with 5 as the count of junction bases outside the gene matches. From the cysteine through the phenylalanine, the CDR3 covers 15 amino acids. Kept here is only the CDR3 DNA, which spans 45 bases and is read in frame from base 1. The germline V gene provides CDR1 LGHNA and CDR2 YNFKEQ. General findings and caveats noted by the study authors: The quantity of clinical and demographic metadata differed by source and by participant and was supplied without curation.

Each collaborating institution followed its own protocols to collect whole blood in K2EDTA tubes. Collaborator samples were shipped for TCRbeta analysis as frozen whole blood, isolated PBMCs, or DNA extracted from either sample type. The immunoSEQ Assay, a bias-controlled multiplex PCR, was used to amplify TCRbeta CDR3 regions from genomic DNA. As for how the authors treated the data: Nucleated cell counts per sample were estimated from amplification of reference gene primers within the assay. To quantify the absolute abundance of each unique TCRbeta CDR3 rearrangement, sequence reads were collapsed and filtered. For each sample, productive Simpson clonality was calculated by taking the square root of Simpson's diversity index across productive rearrangements. Not all clones reach the TCRdb copy of this immuneACCESS table, which keeps in-frame sequences only. Checked studies attribute under half of the gap to unresolved V genes and leave the rest unexplained. The D gene and trimming were derived from the DNA, and the V and J assignments and clone size from that table. The table for this sample lists about 440,000 clones; 75% to 90% of them were counted only once. The top ten clones comprise roughly 4.3% of the sample.

Recombination connected TRBV4-2 to TRBJ2-5; 9 bases in between match TRBD1. Source material: peripheral blood. This receptor was obtained from a woman aged 25 to 45 with acute or convalescent COVID-19. The nucleotide sequence reads TGTGCCAGCAGCCATACCGACAGGGGGGAAGAGACCCAGTACTTC. Its protein reads: CASSHTDRGEETQYF.